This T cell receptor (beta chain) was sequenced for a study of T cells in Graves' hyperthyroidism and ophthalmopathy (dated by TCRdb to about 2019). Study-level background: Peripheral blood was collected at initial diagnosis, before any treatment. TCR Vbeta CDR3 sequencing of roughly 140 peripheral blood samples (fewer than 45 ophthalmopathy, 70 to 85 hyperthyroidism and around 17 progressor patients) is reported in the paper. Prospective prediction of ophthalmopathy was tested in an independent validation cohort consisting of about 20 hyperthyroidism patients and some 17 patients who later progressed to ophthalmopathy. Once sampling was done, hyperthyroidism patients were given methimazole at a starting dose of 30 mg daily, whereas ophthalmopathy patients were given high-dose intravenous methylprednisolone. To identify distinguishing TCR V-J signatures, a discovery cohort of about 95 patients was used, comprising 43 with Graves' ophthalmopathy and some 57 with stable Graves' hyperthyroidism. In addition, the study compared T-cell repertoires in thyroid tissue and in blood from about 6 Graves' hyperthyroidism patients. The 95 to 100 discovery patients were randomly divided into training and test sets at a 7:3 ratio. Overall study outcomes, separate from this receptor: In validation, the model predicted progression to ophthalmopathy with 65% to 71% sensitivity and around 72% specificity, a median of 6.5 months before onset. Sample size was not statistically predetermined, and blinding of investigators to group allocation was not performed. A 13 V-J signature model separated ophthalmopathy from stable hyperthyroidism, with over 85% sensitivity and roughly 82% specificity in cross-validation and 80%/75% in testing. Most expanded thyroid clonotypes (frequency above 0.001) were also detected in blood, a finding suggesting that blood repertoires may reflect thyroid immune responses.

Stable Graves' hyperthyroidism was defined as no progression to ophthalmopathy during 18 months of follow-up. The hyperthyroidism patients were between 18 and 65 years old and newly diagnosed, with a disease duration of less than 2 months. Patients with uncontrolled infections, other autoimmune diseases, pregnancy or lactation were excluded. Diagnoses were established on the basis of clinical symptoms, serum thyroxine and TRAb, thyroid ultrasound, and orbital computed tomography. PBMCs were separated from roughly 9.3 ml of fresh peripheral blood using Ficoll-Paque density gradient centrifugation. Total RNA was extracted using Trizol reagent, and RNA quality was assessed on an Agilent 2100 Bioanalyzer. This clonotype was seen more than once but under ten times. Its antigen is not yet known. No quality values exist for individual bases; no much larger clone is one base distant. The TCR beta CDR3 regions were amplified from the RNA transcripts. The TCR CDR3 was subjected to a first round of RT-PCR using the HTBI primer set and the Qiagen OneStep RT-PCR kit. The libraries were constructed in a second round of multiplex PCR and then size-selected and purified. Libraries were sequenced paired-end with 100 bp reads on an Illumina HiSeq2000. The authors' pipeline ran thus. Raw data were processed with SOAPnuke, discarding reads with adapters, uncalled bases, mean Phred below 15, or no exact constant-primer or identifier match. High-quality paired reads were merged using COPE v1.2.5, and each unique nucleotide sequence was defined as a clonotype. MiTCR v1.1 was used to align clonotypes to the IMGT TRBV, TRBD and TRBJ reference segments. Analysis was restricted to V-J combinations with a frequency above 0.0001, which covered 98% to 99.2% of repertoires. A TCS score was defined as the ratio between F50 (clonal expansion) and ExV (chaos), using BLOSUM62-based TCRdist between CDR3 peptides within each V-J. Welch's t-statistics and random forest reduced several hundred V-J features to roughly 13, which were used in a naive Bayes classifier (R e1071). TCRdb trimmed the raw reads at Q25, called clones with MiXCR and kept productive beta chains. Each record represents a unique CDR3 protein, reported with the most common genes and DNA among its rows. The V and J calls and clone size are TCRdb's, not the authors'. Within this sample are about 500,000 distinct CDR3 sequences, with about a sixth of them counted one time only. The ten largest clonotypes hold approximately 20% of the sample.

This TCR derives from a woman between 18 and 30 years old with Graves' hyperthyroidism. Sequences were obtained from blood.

For the CDR3, the sequence is CASSLLAGDTNREQFF. The bases are TGTGCCAGCAGCCTTCTAGCGGGAGACACAAATCGAGAGCAGTTCTTC. The rearrangement joined TRBV4-2 to TRBJ2-1; 10 middle bases align to TRBD2. CDR1 is given as LGHNA and CDR2 as YNFKEQ, both from the germline V gene. Inclusive of the bounding cysteine and phenylalanine, the CDR3 is 16 residues long. Only the CDR3 part of the read is kept: 48 bases, read in frame from the first base. V is trimmed back by 4 bases and J by 10 bases, and the junction contains 13 bases that no gene match accounts for.